Sequencing of this TCR beta chain was carried out in a study of blood T cells in healthy people across ages. A second PCR of about 6 to 11 cycles used a sample-barcoded 5' primer and a J-beta primer mix. MiXCR was run by TCRdb on the 5' RACE reads, yielding one entry per CDR3 protein. Here the sample spans under 800,000 distinct CDR3 sequences, approximately 39% being singletons. This clonotype appeared many times. The CDR3 has 12 residues. CDR1 is SGHRS, CDR2 YFSETQ, per germline. V lost 4 bases and J 3 bases, leaving 8 bases between the germline ends. The sample comprised blood. This chain connects TRBV5-1 to TRBJ2-7, with D possibly being TRBD1 (5 bases). The clonotype originates from a woman aged 55-75 years in good health. DNA of the CDR3: TGCGCCAGCAGCGCAGGGAACTACGAGCAGTACTTC. Encoded protein: CASSAGNYEQYF.